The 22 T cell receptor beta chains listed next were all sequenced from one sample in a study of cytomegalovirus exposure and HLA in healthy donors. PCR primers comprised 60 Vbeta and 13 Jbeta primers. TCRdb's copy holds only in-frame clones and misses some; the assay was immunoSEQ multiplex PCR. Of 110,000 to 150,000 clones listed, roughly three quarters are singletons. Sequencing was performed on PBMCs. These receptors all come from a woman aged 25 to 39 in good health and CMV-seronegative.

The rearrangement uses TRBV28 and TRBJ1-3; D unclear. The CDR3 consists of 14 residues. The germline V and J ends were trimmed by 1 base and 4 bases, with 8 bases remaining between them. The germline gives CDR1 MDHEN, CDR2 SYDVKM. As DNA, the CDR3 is TGTGCCAGCAGTTTATTGCCAGCGGGAAACACCATATATTTT. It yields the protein CASSLLPAGNTIYF.

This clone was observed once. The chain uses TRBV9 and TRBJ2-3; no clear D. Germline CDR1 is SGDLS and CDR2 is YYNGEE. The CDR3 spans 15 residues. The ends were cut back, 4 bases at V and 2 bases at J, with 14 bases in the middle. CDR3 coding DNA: TGTGCCAGCAGCCCCTCCGCGAACCCCACAGATACGCAGTATTTT. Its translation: CASSPSANPTDTQYF.

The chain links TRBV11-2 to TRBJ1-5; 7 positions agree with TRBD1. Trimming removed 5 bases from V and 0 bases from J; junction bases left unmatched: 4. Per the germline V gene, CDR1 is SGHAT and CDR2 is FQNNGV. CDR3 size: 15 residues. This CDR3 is CASSRQGLSNQPQHF. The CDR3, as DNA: TGTGCCAGCAGCCGACAGGGCCTTAGCAATCAGCCCCAGCATTTT.

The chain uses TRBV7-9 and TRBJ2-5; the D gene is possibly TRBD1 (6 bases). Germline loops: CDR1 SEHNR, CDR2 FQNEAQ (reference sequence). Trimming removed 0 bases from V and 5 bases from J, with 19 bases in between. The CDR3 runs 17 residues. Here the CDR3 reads CASSLASGQLAAETQYF. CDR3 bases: TGTGCCAGCAGCTTAGCGAGTGGACAGCTAGCCGCGGAGACCCAGTACTTC.

CDR3 region: CASSSDRGEKLFF. The CDR3 coding sequence is TGTGCCAGCAGTTCCGACAGAGGTGAAAAACTGTTTTTT. The V gene is TRBV6-5, the J gene TRBJ1-4; D possibly corresponds to TRBD1 (5 bases). The V and J ends lost 4 bases and 7 bases respectively, with 10 bases between them. This CDR3 has 13 residues. The germline CDR1 and CDR2 sequences are MNHEY and SVGAGI.

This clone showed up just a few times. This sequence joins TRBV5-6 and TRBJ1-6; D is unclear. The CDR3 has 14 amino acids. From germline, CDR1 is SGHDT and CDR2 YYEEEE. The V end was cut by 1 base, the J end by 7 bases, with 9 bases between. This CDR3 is CASSLTTTNSPLHF. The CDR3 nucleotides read TGTGCCAGCAGCTTGACCACAACCAATTCACCCCTCCACTTT.

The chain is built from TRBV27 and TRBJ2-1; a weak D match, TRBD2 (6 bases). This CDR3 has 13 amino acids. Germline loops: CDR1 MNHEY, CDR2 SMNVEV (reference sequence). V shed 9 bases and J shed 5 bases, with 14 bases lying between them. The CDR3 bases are TGTGCCAGTTCCGGCGGGGTTGACAATGAGCAGTTCTTC. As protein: CASSGGVDNEQFF.

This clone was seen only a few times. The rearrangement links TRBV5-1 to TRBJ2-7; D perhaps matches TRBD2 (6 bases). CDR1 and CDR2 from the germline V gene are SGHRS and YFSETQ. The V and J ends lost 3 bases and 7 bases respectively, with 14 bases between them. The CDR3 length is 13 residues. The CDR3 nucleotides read TGCGCCAGCAGCTCGGGGGTTAGTCTGGAGCAGTACTTC. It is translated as CASSSGVSLEQYF.

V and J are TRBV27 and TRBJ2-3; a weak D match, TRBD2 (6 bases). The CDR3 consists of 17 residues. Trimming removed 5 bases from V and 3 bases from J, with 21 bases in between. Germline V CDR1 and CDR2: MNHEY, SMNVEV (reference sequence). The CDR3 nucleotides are TGTGCCAGCAGTCCATTGGGATGGGACTCTGGGACAGATACGCAGTATTTT. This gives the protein CASSPLGWDSGTDTQYF.

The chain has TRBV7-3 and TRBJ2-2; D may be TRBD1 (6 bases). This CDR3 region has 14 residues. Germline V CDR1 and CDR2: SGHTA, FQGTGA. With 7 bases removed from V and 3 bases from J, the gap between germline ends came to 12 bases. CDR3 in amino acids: CASNQGLDTGELFF. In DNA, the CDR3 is TGTGCCAGCAACCAGGGGTTGGACACCGGGGAGCTGTTTTTT.

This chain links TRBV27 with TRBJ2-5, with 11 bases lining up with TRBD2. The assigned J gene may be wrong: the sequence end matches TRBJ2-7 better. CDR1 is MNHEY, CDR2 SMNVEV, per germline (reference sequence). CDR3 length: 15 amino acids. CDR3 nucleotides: TGTGCCAGCAGTTTTTTACCTAGCGGGAGGTACGAGCAGTACTTC. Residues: CASSFLPSGRYEQYF.

CDR3 protein: CASSLQGFNQPQHF. CDR3 in DNA: TGTGCCAGCAGCCTACAGGGGTTTAATCAGCCCCAGCATTTT. The genes are TRBV5-6 and TRBJ1-5, with 7 positions matching TRBD1. The CDR3 loop spans 14 amino acids. Germline CDR1 reads SGHDT; CDR2 reads YYEEEE. V was clipped by 4 bases and J by 4 bases; unmatched bases: 5.

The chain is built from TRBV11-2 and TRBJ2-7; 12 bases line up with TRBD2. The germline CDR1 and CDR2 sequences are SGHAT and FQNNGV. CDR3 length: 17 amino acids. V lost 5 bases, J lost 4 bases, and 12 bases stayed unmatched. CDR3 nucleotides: TGTGCCAGCAGCACCTACGGACTAGCGGGAAGCATTTACGAGCAGTACTTC. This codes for CASSTYGLAGSIYEQYF.

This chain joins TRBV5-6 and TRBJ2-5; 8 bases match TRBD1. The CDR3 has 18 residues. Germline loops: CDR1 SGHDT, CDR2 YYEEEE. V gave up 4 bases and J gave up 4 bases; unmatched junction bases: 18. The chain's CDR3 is CASSPRRTLDRVGETQYF. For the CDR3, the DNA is TGTGCCAGCAGCCCGAGGAGGACCCTGGACAGGGTTGGAGAGACCCAGTACTTC.

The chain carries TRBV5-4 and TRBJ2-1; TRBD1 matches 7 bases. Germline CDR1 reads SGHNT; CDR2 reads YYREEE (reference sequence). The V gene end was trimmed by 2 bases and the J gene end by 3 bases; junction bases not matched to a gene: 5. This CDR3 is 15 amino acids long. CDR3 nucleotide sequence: TGTGCCAGCAGCTTATTCGACAGGGACTACAATGAGCAGTTCTTC. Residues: CASSLFDRDYNEQFF.

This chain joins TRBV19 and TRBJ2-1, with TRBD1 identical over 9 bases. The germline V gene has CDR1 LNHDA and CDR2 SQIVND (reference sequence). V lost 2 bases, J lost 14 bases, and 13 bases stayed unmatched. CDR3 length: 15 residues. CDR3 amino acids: CASSILRRAGQGEFF. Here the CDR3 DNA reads TGTGCCAGTAGTATACTCCGGAGGGCGGGACAGGGAGAGTTCTTC.

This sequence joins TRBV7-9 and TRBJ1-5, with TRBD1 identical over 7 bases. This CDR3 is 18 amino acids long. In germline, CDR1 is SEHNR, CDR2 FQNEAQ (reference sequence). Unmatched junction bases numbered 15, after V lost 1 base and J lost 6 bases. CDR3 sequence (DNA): TGTGCCAGCAGCTTAGATTATCGAGGGGGCGAACGAAGTCAGCCCCAGCATTTT. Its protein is CASSLDYRGGERSQPQHF.

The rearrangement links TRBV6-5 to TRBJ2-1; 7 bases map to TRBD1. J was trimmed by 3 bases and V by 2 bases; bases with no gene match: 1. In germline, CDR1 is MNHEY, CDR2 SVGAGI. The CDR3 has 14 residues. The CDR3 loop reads CASSYGQVYNEQFF. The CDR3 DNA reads TGTGCCAGCAGTTACGGACAGGTCTACAATGAGCAGTTCTTC.

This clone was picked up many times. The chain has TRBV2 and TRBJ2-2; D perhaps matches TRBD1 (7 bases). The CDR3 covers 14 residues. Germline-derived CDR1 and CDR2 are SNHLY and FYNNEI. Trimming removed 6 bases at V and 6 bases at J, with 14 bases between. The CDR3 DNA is TGTGCCAGCAGGTACAGGGGAGGAGCCGGGGAGCTGTTTTTT. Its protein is CASRYRGGAGELFF.

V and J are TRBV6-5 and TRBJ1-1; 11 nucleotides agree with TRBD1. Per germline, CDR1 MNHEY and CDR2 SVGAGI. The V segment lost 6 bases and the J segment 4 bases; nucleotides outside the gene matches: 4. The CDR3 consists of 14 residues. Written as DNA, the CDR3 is TGTGCCAGCAGCGGACAGGGGGCGGGCACTGAAGCTTTCTTT. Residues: CASSGQGAGTEAFF.

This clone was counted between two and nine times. CDR3 bases: TGTGCCAGCAGCTTAGCGGCGACTAGCGGGGCGGCCGGGGAGCTGTTTTTT. Translation gives CASSLAATSGAAGELFF. J is TRBJ2-2 and V is TRBV7-2; TRBD2 matches 11 bases. This CDR3 is 17 amino acids long. V lost 0 bases to trimming and J lost 6 bases; unmatched junction nucleotides: 6. Germline values: CDR1 SGHTA, CDR2 FQGNSA.

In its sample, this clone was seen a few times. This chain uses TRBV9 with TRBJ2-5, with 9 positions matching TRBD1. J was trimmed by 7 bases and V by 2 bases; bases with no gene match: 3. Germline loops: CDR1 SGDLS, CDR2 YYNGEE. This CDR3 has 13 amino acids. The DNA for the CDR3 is TGTGCCAGCAGCGTTAGACAGGGGGGGACCCAGTACTTC. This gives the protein CASSVRQGGTQYF.